The rows below give T cell receptor beta chains drawn from one sample of a study of T cell responses to AZD1222 COVID-19 vaccine. Sequenced by immunoSEQ multiplex PCR; TCRdb stores in-frame clones only, minus some. Of around 71,000 clones listed, roughly four fifths are singletons. The source material was peripheral blood, sampled on day 0 of AZD1222 vaccination. These receptors were taken from an adult in good health. The CDR3 runs from the conserved cysteine through the conserved F or W. The D gene is left open where the match is weak. Not all rows give a size; the values are once, few, many and, for expanded clones, a class.

v_call: TRBV6-1
d_call: .
j_call: TRBJ1-3
clone_size: .
cdr3_nt: TGTGCCAGCAGTAAAGGGGCAAGAGGTTTTGGAAACACCATATATTTT
cdr3_aa: CASSKGARGFGNTIYF

v_call: TRBV3-1/TRBV3-2
d_call: TRBD1
j_call: TRBJ1-2
clone_size: .
cdr3_nt: TGTGCCAGCAGCCAACCCGATCCGGGACAGGGGGCTGACTATGGCTACACCTTC
cdr3_aa: CASSQPDPGQGADYGYTF

v_call: TRBV5-1
d_call: TRBD1
j_call: TRBJ1-1
clone_size: .
cdr3_nt: TGCGCCAGCAGCCCGGAGACAGGGGAAGCTTTCTTT
cdr3_aa: CASSPETGEAFF

v_call: TRBV19
d_call: TRBD2
j_call: TRBJ2-5
clone_size: .
cdr3_nt: TGTGCCAGTAGTATAGTGCTAGCGGAGCTCCAAGAGACCCAGTACTTC
cdr3_aa: CASSIVLAELQETQYF

v_call: TRBV3-1/TRBV3-2
d_call: .
j_call: TRBJ2-1
clone_size: .
cdr3_nt: TGTGCCAGCAGCCAATCAATAGGGGGAGATGAGCAGTTCTTC
cdr3_aa: CASSQSIGGDEQFF

v_call: TRBV6-5
d_call: TRBD1
j_call: TRBJ1-4
clone_size: once
cdr3_nt: TGTGCCAGCAGCCACAGGGGCCGTAATGAAAAACTGTTTTTT
cdr3_aa: CASSHRGRNEKLFF

v_call: TRBV7-9
d_call: .
j_call: TRBJ1-5
clone_size: .
cdr3_nt: TGTGCCAGCAGCTTAGGCACGGACGGGGAATTTTATAGCAATCAGCCCCAGCATTTT
cdr3_aa: CASSLGTDGEFYSNQPQHF

v_call: TRBV5-4
d_call: TRBD2
j_call: TRBJ2-7
clone_size: .
cdr3_nt: TGTGCCAGCAGCTTGGAGGCGGGAGCGGGCTACGAGCAGTACTTC
cdr3_aa: CASSLEAGAGYEQYF

v_call: TRBV11-3
d_call: TRBD1
j_call: TRBJ2-1
clone_size: .
cdr3_nt: TGTGCCAGCAGCTGGACAGGGACCTCGAATGAGCAGTTCTTC
cdr3_aa: CASSWTGTSNEQFF

v_call: TRBV15
d_call: .
j_call: TRBJ1-4
clone_size: .
cdr3_nt: TGTGCCACCAGCCTTGCAACTAATGAAAAACTGTTTTTT
cdr3_aa: CATSLATNEKLFF

v_call: TRBV12-3/TRBV12-4
d_call: .
j_call: TRBJ1-6
clone_size: .
cdr3_nt: TGTGCCAGCAGTTTAGAGGGTCTTCGCCTCCACTTT
cdr3_aa: CASSLEGLRLHF

v_call: TRBV21-1
d_call: .
j_call: TRBJ2-3
clone_size: few
cdr3_nt: TGTGCCAGCTTCATCGTGTTAGCGGGAGGCTCAGATACGCAGTATTTT
cdr3_aa: CASFIVLAGGSDTQYF

v_call: TRBV2
d_call: TRBD1
j_call: TRBJ1-5
clone_size: .
cdr3_nt: TGTGCCAGCAGTGTAGACGGGACAGGAGGGCAGCCCCAGCATTTT
cdr3_aa: CASSVDGTGGQPQHF

v_call: TRBV18
d_call: .
j_call: TRBJ2-7
clone_size: .
cdr3_nt: TGTGCCAGCTCACCAGACTCCTCCGAGCAGTACTTC
cdr3_aa: CASSPDSSEQYF

v_call: TRBV7-2
d_call: TRBD2
j_call: TRBJ2-3
clone_size: .
cdr3_nt: TGTGCCAGCAGCCCGCGGACTAGCGGGAGCACAGATACGCAGTATTTT
cdr3_aa: CASSPRTSGSTDTQYF

v_call: TRBV5-4
d_call: .
j_call: TRBJ1-6
clone_size: .
cdr3_nt: TGTGCCAGCCGTGACCACAGCTCCTATAATTCACCCCTCCACTTT
cdr3_aa: CASRDHSSYNSPLHF

v_call: TRBV5-5
d_call: .
j_call: TRBJ2-2
clone_size: .
cdr3_nt: TGTGCCAGCAGCCCGCTAGGAACCGGGGAGCTGTTTTTT
cdr3_aa: CASSPLGTGELFF

v_call: TRBV19
d_call: .
j_call: TRBJ2-1
clone_size: once
cdr3_nt: TGTGCCAGTAGTATGGATGTGTGGGAGCAGTTCTTC
cdr3_aa: CASSMDVWEQFF

v_call: TRBV29-1
d_call: TRBD2
j_call: TRBJ2-1
clone_size: few
cdr3_nt: TGCAGCGTTGAACTAGCGGGAGATTATGAGCAGTTCTTC
cdr3_aa: CSVELAGDYEQFF

v_call: TRBV14
d_call: .
j_call: TRBJ1-2
clone_size: .
cdr3_nt: TGTGCCAGCAGCCCGGATAGGACCGCTGCGATTGTCTATGGCTACACCTTC
cdr3_aa: CASSPDRTAAIVYGYTF

v_call: TRBV5-1
d_call: TRBD2
j_call: TRBJ2-7
clone_size: .
cdr3_nt: TGCGCCAGCAGCTTGTGGGGCGGGAGAACCTGGAACGAGCAGTACTTC
cdr3_aa: CASSLWGGRTWNEQYF

v_call: TRBV5-1
d_call: .
j_call: TRBJ1-3
clone_size: once
cdr3_nt: TGCGCCAGCAGCTTGGGTCTAGCTGGAAACACCATATATTTT
cdr3_aa: CASSLGLAGNTIYF

v_call: TRBV5-6
d_call: TRBD2
j_call: TRBJ2-4
clone_size: .
cdr3_nt: TGTGCCACTTACCTAGCGGGGAGCTCGCAAAACATTCAGTACTTC
cdr3_aa: CATYLAGSSQNIQYF

v_call: TRBV4-2
d_call: TRBD2
j_call: TRBJ2-1
clone_size: .
cdr3_nt: TGTGCCAGCAGCCAAGTGGGCGGGGGGATAAACAATGAGCAGTTCTTC
cdr3_aa: CASSQVGGGINNEQFF

v_call: TRBV3-1/TRBV3-2
d_call: TRBD1
j_call: TRBJ1-6
clone_size: .
cdr3_nt: TGTGCCAGCAGCCAAACAGGGGGGGCCGGTGATTCACCCCTCCACTTT
cdr3_aa: CASSQTGGAGDSPLHF

v_call: TRBV6-6
d_call: TRBD2
j_call: TRBJ2-3
clone_size: few
cdr3_nt: TGTGCCAGCAGTCGGACTAGCGGGGGTCTACTCCCAGATACGCAGTATTTT
cdr3_aa: CASSRTSGGLLPDTQYF

v_call: TRBV12-5
d_call: TRBD1
j_call: TRBJ1-5
clone_size: .
cdr3_nt: TGTGCTAGTGGTCACGGACAGGGGGGTCAGCCCCAGCATTTT
cdr3_aa: CASGHGQGGQPQHF

v_call: TRBV27
d_call: TRBD1
j_call: TRBJ1-4
clone_size: .
cdr3_nt: TGTGCCAGCAGTGCCACAGGGGGAAATGAAAAACTGTTTTTT
cdr3_aa: CASSATGGNEKLFF

v_call: TRBV2
d_call: .
j_call: TRBJ1-3
clone_size: few
cdr3_nt: TGTGCCAGCAGTGATCCCGGGATCTCTGGAAACACCATATATTTT
cdr3_aa: CASSDPGISGNTIYF

v_call: TRBV6-2/TRBV6-3
d_call: .
j_call: TRBJ1-2
clone_size: .
cdr3_nt: TGTGCCAGCAGTTACTACATCTATGGCTACACCTTC
cdr3_aa: CASSYYIYGYTF

v_call: TRBV19
d_call: TRBD1
j_call: TRBJ1-4
clone_size: .
cdr3_nt: TGTGCCAGTAGTCATAGGACAGGTTATGAAAAACTGTTTTTT
cdr3_aa: CASSHRTGYEKLFF

v_call: TRBV4-3
d_call: .
j_call: TRBJ2-3
clone_size: .
cdr3_nt: TGCGCCAGCAGCCAAGAAAACGATGGGGCTTCTAGCACAGATACGCAGTATTTT
cdr3_aa: CASSQENDGASSTDTQYF

v_call: TRBV7-9
d_call: .
j_call: TRBJ2-1
clone_size: once
cdr3_nt: TGTGCCAGCAGCCCGAGTCTCTACAATGAGCAGTTCTTC
cdr3_aa: CASSPSLYNEQFF

v_call: TRBV4-3
d_call: .
j_call: TRBJ2-7
clone_size: .
cdr3_nt: TGCGCCAGCAGCCAAGGATTTGGCGGGAACTACGAGCAGTACTTC
cdr3_aa: CASSQGFGGNYEQYF

v_call: TRBV9
d_call: TRBD1
j_call: TRBJ2-3
clone_size: few
cdr3_nt: TGTGCCAGCAGCGTGACAGGGACCTCTGGTTACACAGATACGCAGTATTTT
cdr3_aa: CASSVTGTSGYTDTQYF

v_call: TRBV7-2
d_call: .
j_call: TRBJ1-5
clone_size: .
cdr3_nt: TGTGCCAGCAGCTTAGTGGGAGAGCAGCCCCAGCATTTT
cdr3_aa: CASSLVGEQPQHF

v_call: TRBV5-6
d_call: .
j_call: TRBJ1-5
clone_size: .
cdr3_nt: TGTGCCAGCTCGCCGGGTAGCAATCAGCCCCAGCATTTT
cdr3_aa: CASSPGSNQPQHF

v_call: TRBV5-1
d_call: .
j_call: TRBJ2-3
clone_size: .
cdr3_nt: TGCGCCAGCAGCTCTGTGGGCGCTCCCAACACAGATACGCAGTATTTT
cdr3_aa: CASSSVGAPNTDTQYF

v_call: TRBV6-2/TRBV6-3
d_call: .
j_call: TRBJ1-4
clone_size: .
cdr3_nt: TGTGCCAGCAGTTACAGGCTTTCTTTTGAAAAACTGTTTTTT
cdr3_aa: CASSYRLSFEKLFF

v_call: TRBV11-2
d_call: .
j_call: TRBJ2-2
clone_size: .
cdr3_nt: TGTGCCAGCAGCTTAGATGCAGGGGCCAGCGGGGAGCTGTTTTTT
cdr3_aa: CASSLDAGASGELFF

v_call: TRBV18
d_call: TRBD1
j_call: TRBJ1-5
clone_size: .
cdr3_nt: TGTGCCAGCTCACCGGGACAGTATAGCAATCAGCCCCAGCATTTT
cdr3_aa: CASSPGQYSNQPQHF

v_call: TRBV30
d_call: .
j_call: TRBJ1-1
clone_size: .
cdr3_nt: TGTGCCTGGAGGAAACTAGGGGAGAACACTGAAGCTTTCTTT
cdr3_aa: CAWRKLGENTEAFF

v_call: TRBV6-1
d_call: .
j_call: TRBJ1-1
clone_size: once
cdr3_nt: TGTGCCAGCAGTGAAGCGTCAGTATGGGATAACACTGAAGCTTTCTTT
cdr3_aa: CASSEASVWDNTEAFF

v_call: TRBV29-1
d_call: .
j_call: TRBJ2-3
clone_size: .
cdr3_nt: TGCAGCGTTGAAGGTCTGTGGGGGGTTTCAGATACGCAGTATTTT
cdr3_aa: CSVEGLWGVSDTQYF

v_call: TRBV28
d_call: .
j_call: TRBJ1-4
clone_size: .
cdr3_nt: TGTGCCAGCAGCCTAGACGTCAAGGCTAATGAAAAACTGTTTTTT
cdr3_aa: CASSLDVKANEKLFF

v_call: TRBV29-1
d_call: TRBD1
j_call: TRBJ2-7
clone_size: .
cdr3_nt: TGCAGCGTTGAAGAGAGGGGGACAGGCTCGAACGAGCAGTACTTC
cdr3_aa: CSVEERGTGSNEQYF

v_call: TRBV7-2
d_call: .
j_call: TRBJ1-2
clone_size: .
cdr3_nt: TGTGCCAGCAGGCAAGGACCTAACTATGGCTACACCTTC
cdr3_aa: CASRQGPNYGYTF

v_call: TRBV21-1
d_call: .
j_call: TRBJ2-7
clone_size: .
cdr3_nt: TGTGCCAGCAGCAAAGTTCTAGCCCACGAGCAGTACTTC
cdr3_aa: CASSKVLAHEQYF

v_call: TRBV6-5
d_call: .
j_call: TRBJ2-2
clone_size: .
cdr3_nt: TGTGCCAGCAGCCCGTACCTGAACACCGGGGAGCTGTTTTTT
cdr3_aa: CASSPYLNTGELFF

v_call: TRBV18
d_call: TRBD1
j_call: TRBJ1-5
clone_size: .
cdr3_nt: TGTGCCAGCTCACCGGGGGGCAGGGGGCCGAATCAGCCCCAGCATTTT
cdr3_aa: CASSPGGRGPNQPQHF

v_call: TRBV19
d_call: .
j_call: TRBJ1-5
clone_size: .
cdr3_nt: TGTGCCAGTAGTATCGGCGGCGGCAGCAATCAGCCCCAGCATTTT
cdr3_aa: CASSIGGGSNQPQHF

v_call: TRBV12-3/TRBV12-4
d_call: .
j_call: TRBJ2-1
clone_size: .
cdr3_nt: TGTGCCAGCAGTTTAGGAGATAGAAATGAGCAGTTCTTC
cdr3_aa: CASSLGDRNEQFF